This paragraph reports one T cell receptor (beta chain). The antigen is not known. The sample originates from a study of T cells in tuberculosis. Findings of the study overall: Classification accuracy was 87% (AUROC approximately 0.9) with the GMM-specific repertoire. Active tuberculosis alpha repertoires lay closer to GMM-specific TCRs than controls'.

The repertoire was sequenced with immunoSEQ multiplex PCR; TCRdb's copy has only in-frame clones and lacks some. The data show more than 20,000 clones, approximately 85% seen once. V was clipped by 1 base and J by 8 bases; unmatched bases: 3. CDR1 is SGHRS and CDR2 is YFSETQ in the germline V gene. This CDR3 has 14 residues. Time point defined: new active TB diagnosis, blood taken before or within 7 days of starting treatment. Patients were newly diagnosed, HIV-seronegative, and aged 18 or older. The sequence was collected from an adult with tuberculosis. Sequenced here: PBMCs, sampled at tuberculosis diagnosis. The chain links TRBV5-1 to TRBJ1-6; 7 nucleotides match TRBD1. CDR3 in amino acids: CASSLSRGDSPLHF. As DNA, the CDR3 is TGCGCCAGCAGCTTGTCCAGGGGGGATTCACCCCTCCACTTT. Combining the CDR3 with reference TRBV5-1 and TRBJ1-6 gives the whole variable domain KAGVTQTPRYLIKTRGQQVTLSCSPISGHRSVSWYQQTPGQGLQFLFEYFSETQRNKGNFPGRFSGRQFSNSRSEMNVSTLELGDSALYLCASSLSRGDSPLHFGNGTRLTVT.